A single sample gave rise to the 6 T cell receptor beta chains below, sequenced in a study of breast tumors, draining lymph nodes, adjacent tissues. Breast cancer patients provided tissue from their axillary draining lymph nodes. Via MiXCR, TCRdb re-called the multiplex PCR reads, giving one row per CDR3 protein. The sample includes some 170,000 distinct CDR3 sequences, about 30% seen only once; the top ten take around 3.5%. The source material was axillary lymph node tissue. These receptors originate from a female donor with breast cancer. Some clones in this sample may be carry-over from other donors' samples.

This clonotype was picked up a small number of times. A much larger clonotype is one base distant, so this may be a read error. The gene calls are TRBV12-3 or TRBV12-4 and TRBJ2-7; D is ambiguous. This CDR3 spans 13 amino acids. CDR3 loop: CATAGFAQVEQCF. The CDR3 DNA reads TGTGCCACTGCCGGGTTTGCCCAGGTGGAGCAGTGCTTC.

This clonotype was picked up many times. The rearrangement joins TRBV7-8 to TRBJ1-5; D remains unclear. Germline CDR1 is SGHVS and CDR2 is FQNEAQ. The CDR3 loop spans 13 amino acids. The V gene lost 5 bases and the J gene lost 3 bases, with 8 bases spanning the gap. The chain's CDR3 is CASSGRTNQPQHF. The CDR3 DNA reads TGTGCCAGCAGCGGGAGGACCAATCAGCCCCAGCATTTT.

Turning to this clonotype: This clone may be a read error of a much larger clone one base away. This is likely a read error, given that the CDR3 carries no conserved phenylalanine or tryptophan at its end. The rearrangement links TRBV9 to TRBJ1-2; D gene uncertain. The CDR3 runs to 13 residues. CDR1 and CDR2 (germline): SGDLS, YYNGEE. V was clipped by 1 base and J by 2 bases, with 6 bases between them. In nucleotides, the CDR3 is TGTGCCAGCAGCGTATACAACAACTATGGCTACACCTCC. Translation gives CASSVYNNYGYTS.

This clonotype was observed many times. At one of its ends the junction is not consistent with the germline gene, which may arise from a read error. V usage is TRBV4-2 and J usage is TRBJ2-7; TRBD2 is a possible D gene (6 bases). CDR3 length: 14 amino acids. Per germline, CDR1 LGHNA and CDR2 YNFKEQ. CDR3 sequence (DNA): TGTGCCAGCAGCCAAGGCGGGGCCTCCCACGAGCAGTACTTC. Protein sequence: CASSQGGASHEQYF.

As concerns this clonotype: A read error may be the cause here, since a much bigger clone is one base away. The chain recombines TRBV20-1 with TRBJ2-7, with D unresolved. Trimming removed 0 bases from V and 6 bases from J, with 15 bases in between. The CDR3 sequence is 14 residues long. CDR1 is DFQATT, CDR2 SNEGSKA, per germline (reference sequence). The CDR3 region has the DNA TGCAGTGCTAGAGATCTCCGACCTAAGGCCGAGCAGTACTTC. Amino acid sequence: CSARDLRPKAEQYF.

A remark on this clonotype: The conserved final phenylalanine or tryptophan is absent from the CDR3, which likely points to a read error. The DNA is omitted, as the CDR3 cannot be located on it reliably, and the CDR3 follows TCRdb's listing. The chain couples TRBV7-3 to TRBJ2-7; the tabulated D call, TRBD1, remains unverified against the DNA. Looked up from germline, CDR1 is SGHTA and CDR2 is FQGTGA. The CDR3 length equals 14 residues, ends included. CDR3 in amino acids: CASSQALVSTSSTS.